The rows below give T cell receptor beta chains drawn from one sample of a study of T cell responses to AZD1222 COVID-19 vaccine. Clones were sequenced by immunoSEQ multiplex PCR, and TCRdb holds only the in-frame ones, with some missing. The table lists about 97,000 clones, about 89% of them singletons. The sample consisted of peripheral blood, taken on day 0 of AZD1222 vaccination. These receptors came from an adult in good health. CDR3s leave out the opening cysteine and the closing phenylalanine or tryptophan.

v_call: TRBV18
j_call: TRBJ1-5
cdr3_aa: ASSPTRGGNNQPQH

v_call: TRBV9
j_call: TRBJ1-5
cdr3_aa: ASSSRRRGSNQPQH

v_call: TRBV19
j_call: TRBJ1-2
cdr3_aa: ASRSDSNYGYT

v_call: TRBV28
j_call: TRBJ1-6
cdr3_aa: ASSSPRRRSGSPLH

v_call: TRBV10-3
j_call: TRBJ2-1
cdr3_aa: AISESDNYNEQF

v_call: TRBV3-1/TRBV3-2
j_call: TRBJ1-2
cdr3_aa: ASSQGLAGRNYGYT

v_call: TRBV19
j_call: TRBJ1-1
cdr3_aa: ASSQRGLGTEAF

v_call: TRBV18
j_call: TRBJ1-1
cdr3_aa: ASSPRPTPSGEAF

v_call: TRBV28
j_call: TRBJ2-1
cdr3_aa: ASSRRMDEQF

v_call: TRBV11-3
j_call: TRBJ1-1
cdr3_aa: ASRKKRGQGRPTMNTEAF

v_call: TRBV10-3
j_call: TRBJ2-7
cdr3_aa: AISEIYRLAGDAYEQY

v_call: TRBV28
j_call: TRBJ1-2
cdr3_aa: ASSLTPGQGASGYT

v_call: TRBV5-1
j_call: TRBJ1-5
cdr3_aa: ASSFSGNSNQPQH

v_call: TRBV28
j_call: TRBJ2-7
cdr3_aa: ASSPSAPSYEQY

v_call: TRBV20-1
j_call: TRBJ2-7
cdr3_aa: SAPSRYEQY

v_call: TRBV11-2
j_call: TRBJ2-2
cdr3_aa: ASSLRQSTGELF

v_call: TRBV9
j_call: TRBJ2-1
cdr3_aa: ASSVSGTWENEQF

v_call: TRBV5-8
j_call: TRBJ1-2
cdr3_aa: ASSLVPQGGTGYT

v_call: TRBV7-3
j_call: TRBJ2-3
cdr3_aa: ASSLWAGGPDTQY

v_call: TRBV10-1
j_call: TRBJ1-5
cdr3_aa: ASSEIGRAERIEPQH

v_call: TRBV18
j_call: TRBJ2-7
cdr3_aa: ASSPPSSVSSYEQY

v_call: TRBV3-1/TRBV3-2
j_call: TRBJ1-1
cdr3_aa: ASSQGTGSVMNTEAF

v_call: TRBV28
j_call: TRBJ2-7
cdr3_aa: ASSLASLHEQY

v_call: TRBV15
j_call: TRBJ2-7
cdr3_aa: ATSRDLGLAVTYEQY

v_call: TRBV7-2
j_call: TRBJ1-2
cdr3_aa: AGGGADWGYT

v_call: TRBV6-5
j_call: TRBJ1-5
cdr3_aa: ASSYPTDNQPQH

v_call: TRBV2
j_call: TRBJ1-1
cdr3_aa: ASSSLTFEAF

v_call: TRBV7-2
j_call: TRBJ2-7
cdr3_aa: ASSYQGGTAYEQY

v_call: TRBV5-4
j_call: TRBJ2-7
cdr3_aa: ASSDPRGKDYEQY

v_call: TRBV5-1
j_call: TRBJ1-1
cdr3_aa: ASSLGAGGRTEAF

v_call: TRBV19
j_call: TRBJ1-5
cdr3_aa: ASSSQGREPQH

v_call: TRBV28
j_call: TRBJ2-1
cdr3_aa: ASSGAGESYNEQF

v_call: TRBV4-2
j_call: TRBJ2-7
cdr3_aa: ASSQDARGVGEQY

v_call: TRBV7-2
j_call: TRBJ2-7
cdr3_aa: ASSLVAGVGHEQY

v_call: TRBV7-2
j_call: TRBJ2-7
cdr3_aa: ASSLMGGGISYEQY

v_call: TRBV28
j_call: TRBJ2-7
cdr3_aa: ASSSPQGAGEQY

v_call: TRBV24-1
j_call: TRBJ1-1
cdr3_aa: ATSDQQNTEAF

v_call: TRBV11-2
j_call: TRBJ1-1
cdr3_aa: ASSVSLRGDTEAF

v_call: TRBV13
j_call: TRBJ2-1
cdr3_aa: ASSVGGDEQF

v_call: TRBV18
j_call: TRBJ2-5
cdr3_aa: ASSPGQGIQTQY

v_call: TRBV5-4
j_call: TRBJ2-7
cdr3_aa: ASSLGALTGSYEQY

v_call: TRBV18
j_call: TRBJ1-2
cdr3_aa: ASSHSHGDGYT

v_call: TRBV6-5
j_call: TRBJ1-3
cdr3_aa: ASTSVRTGNTIY

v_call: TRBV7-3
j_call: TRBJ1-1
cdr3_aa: ASSIKAGNTEAF

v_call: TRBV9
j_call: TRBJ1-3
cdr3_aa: ASSVASSGFGGNTIY

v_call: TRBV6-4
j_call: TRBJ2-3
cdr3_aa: ASSKLAGVGDTQY

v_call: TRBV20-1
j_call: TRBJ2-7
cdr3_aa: SASREAGADYEQY

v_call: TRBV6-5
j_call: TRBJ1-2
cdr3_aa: ASRKQGVRGYT

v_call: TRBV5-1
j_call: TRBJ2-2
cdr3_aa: ASSGSGTGHTGELF

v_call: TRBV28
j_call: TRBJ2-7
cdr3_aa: ASSRQQGGYEQY

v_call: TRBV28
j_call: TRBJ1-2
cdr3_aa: ASTSSYGYT

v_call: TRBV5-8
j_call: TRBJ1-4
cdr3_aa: ASSIGTGESEKLF

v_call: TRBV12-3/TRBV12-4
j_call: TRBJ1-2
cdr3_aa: ASRERYGYT

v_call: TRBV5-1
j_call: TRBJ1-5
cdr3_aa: ASSPGDNSNQPQH

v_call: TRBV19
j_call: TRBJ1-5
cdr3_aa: ASSIISGALSNQPQH